This T cell receptor (beta chain) was captured by sequencing in a study of metastatic and nonmetastatic thyroid tumors. About the study: Repertoire data that came from the blood and tumor or nodule tissue of malignant and benign thyroid patients were compared. Overall study results and limits: As reported, TCR beta diversity in blood and tumor was significantly higher in malignant thyroid tumors than in benign nodules.

The germline V gene encodes CDR1 DFQATT and CDR2 SNEGSKA (reference sequence). V was cut by 3 bases and J by 2 bases, with 10 bases left in between. This CDR3 has 13 residues. At least ten counts were recorded for this clone. The antigen is not known. All patients reached thyroid surgery having received no treatment beforehand. Authors' data handling: In papillary thyroid cancer, a distant-metastasis classifier was built using CDR3 differences across clinicopathological groups. MiXCR re-clonotyped the PCR reads for TCRdb. The V and J calls follow TCRdb's processing rather than the paper's. This sample has about 21,000 clones; 11% occur once, and the top ten carry approximately 8.1%.

The chain combines TRBV20-1 with TRBJ2-5; D may be TRBD2 (6 bases). The sample was blood. The sequence came from a female donor with papillary thyroid cancer or a benign thyroid nodule (not recorded which). Some clones in this sample may be carry-over from other donors' samples. This chain's CDR3 is CSASGSGQETQYF. Written as DNA, the CDR3 is TGCAGTGCTAGCGGGAGTGGACAAGAGACCCAGTACTTC.